A selection of T cell receptor beta chains follows, all from one sample in a study of early T cells in non-severe SARS-CoV-2 infection. Using its own MiXCR run on the 5' RACE reads, TCRdb lists one record per CDR3 protein. The sample carries roughly 86,000 distinct CDR3 sequences, about 14% recorded once. The sequencing sample was made of whole blood. All receptors derive from an adult who was a healthcare worker with PCR-confirmed SARS-CoV-2 infection or an uninfected control (not recorded which). Both conserved end residues are part of each CDR3. Each record gives: clone size, J gene, V gene, D gene, CDR3 protein, CDR3 DNA. D genes are given only for firm matches. Size tells how often a clone was seen (once, few, many) or the class of an expanded clone, and some rows leave it out.

many	TRBJ1-1	TRBV5-1	NA	CASSAVNTEAFF	TGCGCCAGCAGTGCGGTGAACACTGAAGCTTTCTTT
NA	TRBJ2-1	TRBV12-3/TRBV12-4	NA	CASTSTRDRPNEQFF	TGTGCCAGCACCTCGACCCGGGACCGACCAAATGAGCAGTTCTTC
few	TRBJ2-5	TRBV6-6	NA	CASSSVGLQETQYF	TGTGCCAGCTCTTCCGTCGGGCTGCAAGAGACCCAGTACTTC
NA	TRBJ2-4	TRBV20-1	NA	CSARDKVLAKNIQYF	TGCAGTGCTAGAGATAAGGTGTTAGCCAAAAACATTCAGTACTTC
NA	TRBJ2-2	TRBV6-4	NA	CASSEQGSTGELFF	TGTGCCAGCAGCGAACAGGGATCCACCGGGGAGCTGTTTTTT
few	TRBJ2-1	TRBV20-1	NA	CSAPDRGGYNEQFF	TGCAGTGCCCCCGACAGGGGAGGGTACAATGAGCAGTTCTTC
few	TRBJ2-3	TRBV3-1	TRBD1	CASSVDRESTDTQYF	TGTGCCAGCAGCGTGGACAGGGAAAGCACAGATACGCAGTATTTT
NA	TRBJ2-2	TRBV3-1	NA	CASTQGGRAGELFF	TGTGCCAGCACCCAGGGGGGTCGGGCCGGGGAGCTGTTTTTT
few	TRBJ2-2	TRBV10-2	TRBD2	CASSVLSGGAGELFF	TGCGCCAGCAGTGTCTTAAGCGGGGGGGCCGGGGAGCTGTTTTTT
many	TRBJ1-5	TRBV7-3	NA	CASSQAGASNQPQHF	TGTGCCAGCAGCCAAGCAGGGGCTAGCAATCAGCCCCAGCATTTT
few	TRBJ1-2	TRBV12-3/TRBV12-4	NA	CASRSRAAHGYTF	TGTGCCAGCAGGTCAAGGGCGGCGCATGGCTACACCTTC
few	TRBJ1-1	TRBV20-1	NA	CSARQSGTEAFF	TGCAGTGCTAGGCAATCGGGCACTGAAGCTTTCTTT
few	TRBJ2-5	TRBV20-1	NA	CSAAAGTANSETQYF	TGCAGTGCTGCAGCCGGGACCGCAAACTCGGAGACCCAGTACTTC
few	TRBJ2-2	TRBV2	NA	CASGRSSGELFF	TGTGCCTCGGGGAGATCTAGCGGGGAGCTGTTTTTT
NA	TRBJ1-6	TRBV12-3/TRBV12-4	NA	CASRGARNSPLHF	TGTGCCAGCAGGGGGGCCCGGAATTCACCCCTCCACTTT
once	TRBJ2-2	TRBV29-1	NA	CSVEDNRVGLFF	TGCAGCGTTGAAGATAACAGGGTGGGGCTGTTTTTT
many	TRBJ1-5	TRBV4-1	NA	CASSQVELKSQPQHF	TGCGCCAGCAGCCAAGTGGAGCTGAAAAGTCAGCCCCAGCATTTT
few	TRBJ2-5	TRBV28	TRBD1	CASSFLDRAKQETQYF	TGTGCCAGCAGTTTCCTGGACAGGGCGAAACAAGAGACCCAGTACTTC
NA	TRBJ2-5	TRBV6-5	TRBD1	CASSYARTGKTQYF	TGTGCCAGCAGTTACGCCCGGACAGGGAAGACCCAGTACTTC
NA	TRBJ2-5	TRBV4-2	TRBD2	CASSQLSSGGSNDDQETQYF	TGTGCCAGCAGCCAACTGTCTAGCGGGGGAAGCAACGATGATCAAGAGACCCAGTACTTC
NA	TRBJ2-1	TRBV9	TRBD2	CASSVRLAGGNEQFF	TGTGCCAGCAGCGTCAGGCTAGCGGGGGGCAATGAGCAGTTCTTC
few	TRBJ1-2	TRBV30	NA	CAWTRSNYGYTF	TGTGCCTGGACACGATCTAACTATGGCTACACCTTC
NA	TRBJ1-5	TRBV18	NA	CASSPTGASSNQPQHF	TGTGCCAGCTCCCCCACCGGTGCAAGTAGCAATCAGCCCCAGCATTTT
many	TRBJ2-2	TRBV29-1	TRBD2	CSVGGTSYYSNTGELFF	TGCAGCGTGGGAGGGACCTCTTACTACTCGAACACCGGGGAGCTGTTTTTT
few	TRBJ2-2	TRBV19	NA	CASSIGQGRSGELFF	TGTGCCAGTAGTATAGGGCAGGGGCGGTCCGGGGAGCTGTTTTTT
many	TRBJ1-1	TRBV2	NA	CASTPPEPEAFF	TGTGCCAGCACTCCCCCGGAGCCTGAAGCTTTCTTT
many	TRBJ1-5	TRBV27	NA	CASCDRYSNQPQHF	TGTGCCAGCTGCGACAGATATAGCAATCAGCCCCAGCATTTT
NA	TRBJ2-3	TRBV29-1	TRBD2	CSVGVAGAPMDTQYF	TGCAGCGTTGGGGTAGCGGGGGCGCCTATGGATACGCAGTATTTT
NA	TRBJ1-1	TRBV4-1	NA	CASSQESGILTEAFF	TGTGCCAGCAGCCAAGAATCGGGGATTCTCACTGAAGCTTTCTTT
NA	TRBJ2-5	TRBV20-1	NA	CSATALAEGEETQYF	TGCAGTGCAACTGCCCTAGCGGAGGGGGAAGAGACCCAGTACTTC
many	TRBJ1-2	TRBV29-1	NA	CSVGVGEIYGYTF	TGCAGCGTTGGGGTCGGCGAGATCTATGGCTACACCTTC
many	TRBJ2-1	TRBV3-1	NA	CASSQDPLGSSYNEQFF	TGTGCCAGCAGCCAAGATCCGCTGGGGAGCTCCTACAATGAGCAGTTCTTC
few	TRBJ2-3	TRBV20-1	TRBD1	CSARAGTVADTQYF	TGCAGTGCTAGAGCCGGGACAGTCGCAGATACGCAGTATTTT
few	TRBJ2-1	TRBV10-3	NA	CAISESEGLQHNEQFF	TGTGCCATCAGTGAGTCCGAGGGACTCCAACACAATGAGCAGTTCTTC
NA	TRBJ1-1	TRBV3-1	NA	CASSYRQRNTEAFF	TGTGCCAGCAGCTACCGGCAGAGGAACACTGAAGCTTTCTTT
NA	TRBJ1-1	TRBV18	NA	CASSQGKGVLTEAFF	TGTGCCAGCTCACAAGGGAAGGGGGTCCTCACTGAAGCTTTCTTT
NA	TRBJ2-3	TRBV7-2	NA	CASSFISRVQSTDTQYF	TGTGCCAGCAGCTTTATCTCTCGGGTCCAGAGCACAGATACGCAGTATTTT
NA	TRBJ1-2	TRBV27	NA	CASSLSGNNYGYTF	TGTGCCAGCAGTTTATCCGGGAATAACTATGGCTACACCTTC
NA	TRBJ2-5	TRBV14	NA	CASSQVLAAKETQYF	TGTGCCAGCAGCCAAGTCCTGGCGGCGAAAGAGACCCAGTACTTC
many	TRBJ1-4	TRBV2	NA	CASSSRGQTLPTNEKLFF	TGTGCCAGCAGTTCAAGAGGGCAGACATTACCAACTAATGAAAAACTGTTTTTT
NA	TRBJ1-2	TRBV3-1	NA	CASRDSRRPLYGYTF	TGTGCCAGCAGGGATAGCCGACGGCCCCTCTATGGCTACACCTTC
once	TRBJ1-1	TRBV29-1	NA	CSADREYNTEAFF	TGCAGCGCGGACCGGGAATATAACACTGAAGCTTTCTTT
few	TRBJ2-4	TRBV5-1	NA	CASSWDAAGYKNIQYF	TGCGCCAGCAGCTGGGACGCCGCAGGCTACAAAAACATTCAGTACTTC
NA	TRBJ2-6	TRBV12-3/TRBV12-4	NA	CASSFRGTKLYGANVLTF	TGTGCCAGCAGTTTTAGGGGGACCAAGCTGTATGGGGCCAACGTCCTGACTTTC
NA	TRBJ1-1	TRBV9	NA	CASRSGTEAFF	TGTGCCAGCAGATCAGGCACTGAAGCTTTCTTT
many	TRBJ2-5	TRBV20-1	TRBD2	CSAIRGEGETQYF	TGCAGTGCTATCCGAGGGGAGGGAGAGACCCAGTACTTC
few	TRBJ2-2	TRBV12-3/TRBV12-4	TRBD1	CASSFLQGAYTGELFF	TGTGCCAGCAGTTTTCTCCAGGGGGCTTACACCGGGGAGCTGTTTTTT
many	TRBJ2-6	TRBV3-1	NA	CASSQDGLSGANVLTF	TGTGCCAGCAGCCAAGATGGCCTATCTGGGGCCAACGTCCTGACTTTC
few	TRBJ1-6	TRBV20-1	TRBD1	CSARDQWAGGGNSPLHF	TGCAGTGCTAGAGATCAGTGGGCAGGGGGTGGAAATTCACCCCTCCACTTT
NA	TRBJ2-3	TRBV30	TRBD2	CACPNTSGGQYF	TGTGCCTGTCCCAACACTAGCGGGGGGCAGTATTTT
many	TRBJ2-3	TRBV5-1	TRBD2	CASSPGLAGTDTQYF	TGCGCCAGCAGCCCCGGACTAGCGGGCACAGATACGCAGTATTTT
NA	TRBJ1-1	TRBV29-1	NA	CSVSTGMNTEAFF	TGCAGCGTTTCAACAGGGATGAACACTGAAGCTTTCTTT
NA	TRBJ1-5	TRBV20-1	NA	CSVGQGSQPQHF	TGCAGTGTAGGGCAGGGATCTCAGCCCCAGCATTTT
NA	TRBJ1-5	TRBV12-3/TRBV12-4	NA	CASSLQGWNQPQHF	TGTGCCAGCAGTTTACAGGGTTGGAATCAGCCCCAGCATTTT